Listed here is a single T cell receptor beta chain. The assay was immunoSEQ multiplex PCR, and TCRdb's table has in-frame clones only and misses some. Here the sample spans around 130,000 clones, 85% to 95% being singletons. The CDR3 extends over 15 amino acids. V was clipped by 0 bases and J by 2 bases, with 8 bases between them. Germline lookup yields CDR1 MGHRA and CDR2 YSYEKL. These data originate in a study of control samples from healthy donors and cancer patients. Sequencing input: PBMCs. This sequence originates from a man aged 50 to 59 with head and neck cancer. The V gene is TRBV4-1, the J gene TRBJ1-3, with no clear D. The CDR3: CASSQDRTTGNTIYF. As DNA, the CDR3 is TGCGCCAGCAGCCAAGACAGGACTACTGGAAACACCATATATTTT.